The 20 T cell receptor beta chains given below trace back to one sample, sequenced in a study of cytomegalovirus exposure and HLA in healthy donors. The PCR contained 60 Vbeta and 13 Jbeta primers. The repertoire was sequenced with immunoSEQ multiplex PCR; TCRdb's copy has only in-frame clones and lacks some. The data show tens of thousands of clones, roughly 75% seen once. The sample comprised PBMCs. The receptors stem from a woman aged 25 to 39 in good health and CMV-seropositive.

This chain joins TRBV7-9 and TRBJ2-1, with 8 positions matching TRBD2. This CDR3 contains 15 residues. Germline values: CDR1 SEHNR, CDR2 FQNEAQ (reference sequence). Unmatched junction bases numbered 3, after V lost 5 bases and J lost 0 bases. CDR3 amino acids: CASSVSGISYNEQFF. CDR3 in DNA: TGTGCCAGCAGCGTTAGCGGGATCTCCTACAATGAGCAGTTCTTC.

The CDR3 reads CASSLATGGRAGELFF. CDR3 bases: TGCGCCAGCAGCTTGGCAACAGGGGGCAGGGCCGGGGAGCTGTTTTTT. V gene TRBV5-1 combines with J gene TRBJ2-2, with 9 positions matching TRBD1. This CDR3 comprises 16 residues. Trimming at V came to 0 bases and at J to 6 bases, leaving 6 bases not matched to a gene. The germline V gene encodes CDR1 SGHRS and CDR2 YFSETQ.

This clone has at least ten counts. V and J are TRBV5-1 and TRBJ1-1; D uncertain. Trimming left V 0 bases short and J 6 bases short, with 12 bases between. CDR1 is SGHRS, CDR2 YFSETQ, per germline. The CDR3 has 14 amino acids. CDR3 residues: CASSLAGRSAEAFF. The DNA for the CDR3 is TGCGCCAGCAGCTTGGCCGGCAGGTCGGCTGAAGCTTTCTTT.

CDR3 residues: CASSQGPGLAPEKGELFF. The DNA for the CDR3 is TGCGCCAGCAGCCAAGGACCGGGACTAGCGCCTGAGAAAGGGGAGCTGTTTTTT. V is TRBV4-1 and J is TRBJ2-2; 10 nucleotides line up with TRBD2. This CDR3 has 18 amino acids. Germline lookup yields CDR1 MGHRA and CDR2 YSYEKL. The trim removed 1 base at V and 8 bases at J, leaving 13 bases unmatched.

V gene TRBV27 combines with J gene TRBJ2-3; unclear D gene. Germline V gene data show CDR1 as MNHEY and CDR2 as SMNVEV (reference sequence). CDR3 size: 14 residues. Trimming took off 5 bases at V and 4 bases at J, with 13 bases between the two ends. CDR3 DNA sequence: TGTGCCAGCAGTCAGAATCCCACCCCAGATACGCAGTATTTT. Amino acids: CASSQNPTPDTQYF.

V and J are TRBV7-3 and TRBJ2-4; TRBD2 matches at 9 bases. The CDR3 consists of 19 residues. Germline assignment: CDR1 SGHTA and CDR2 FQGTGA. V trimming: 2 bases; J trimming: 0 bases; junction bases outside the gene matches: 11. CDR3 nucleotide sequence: TGTGCCAGCAGCTTACTGGGTAGCGGGAGTGCACAAGCCAAAAACATTCAGTACTTC. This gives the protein CASSLLGSGSAQAKNIQYF. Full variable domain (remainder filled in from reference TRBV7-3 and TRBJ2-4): GAGVSQTPSNKVTEKGKYVELRCDPISGHTALYWYRQSLGQGPEFLIYFQGTGAADDSGLPNDRFFAVRPEGSVSTLKIQRTERGDSAVYLCASSLLGSGSAQAKNIQYFGAGTRLSVL.

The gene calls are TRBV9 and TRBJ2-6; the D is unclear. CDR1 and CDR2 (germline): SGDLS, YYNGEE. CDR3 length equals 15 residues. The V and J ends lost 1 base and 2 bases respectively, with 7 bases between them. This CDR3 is CASSVLTAGANVLTF. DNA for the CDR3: TGTGCCAGCAGCGTACTCACAGCTGGGGCCAACGTCCTGACTTTC.

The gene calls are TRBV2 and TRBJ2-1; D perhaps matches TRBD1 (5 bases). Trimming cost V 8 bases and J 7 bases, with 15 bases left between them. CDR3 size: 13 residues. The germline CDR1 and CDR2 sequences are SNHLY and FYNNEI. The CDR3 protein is CASSQGMGNEQFF. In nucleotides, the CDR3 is TGTGCCAGCTCGCAGGGAATGGGTAATGAGCAGTTCTTC.

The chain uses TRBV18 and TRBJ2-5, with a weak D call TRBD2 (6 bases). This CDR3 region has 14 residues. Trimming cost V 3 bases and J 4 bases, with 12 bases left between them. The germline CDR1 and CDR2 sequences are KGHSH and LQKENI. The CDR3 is CASSPQRAGETQYF. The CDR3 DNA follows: TGTGCCAGCTCACCTCAGCGGGCTGGAGAGACCCAGTACTTC. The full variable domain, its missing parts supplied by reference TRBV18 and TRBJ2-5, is NAGVMQNPRHLVRRRGQEARLRCSPMKGHSHVYWYRQLPEEGLKFMVYLQKENIIDESGMPKERFSAEFPKEGPSILRIQQVVRGDSAAYFCASSPQRAGETQYFGPGTRLLVL.

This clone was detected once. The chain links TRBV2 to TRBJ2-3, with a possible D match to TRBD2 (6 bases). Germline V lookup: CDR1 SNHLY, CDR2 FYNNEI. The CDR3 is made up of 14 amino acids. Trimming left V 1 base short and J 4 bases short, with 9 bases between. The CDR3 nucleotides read TGTGCCAGCAGTGAAGTGGGGGGAGCAGATACGCAGTATTTT. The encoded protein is CASSEVGGADTQYF. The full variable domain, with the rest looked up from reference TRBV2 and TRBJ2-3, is EPEVTQTPSHQVTQMGQEVILRCVPISNHLYFYWYRQILGQKVEFLVSFYNNEISEKSEIFDDQFSVERPDGSNFTLKIRSTKLEDSAMYFCASSEVGGADTQYFGPGTRLTVL.

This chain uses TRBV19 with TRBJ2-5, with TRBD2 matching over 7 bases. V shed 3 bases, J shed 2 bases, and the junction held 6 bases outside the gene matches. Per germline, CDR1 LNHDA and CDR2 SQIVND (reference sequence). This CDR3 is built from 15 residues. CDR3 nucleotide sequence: TGTGCCAGTAGTATGATGGCGGGGGAGCAAGAGACCCAGTACTTC. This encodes CASSMMAGEQETQYF.

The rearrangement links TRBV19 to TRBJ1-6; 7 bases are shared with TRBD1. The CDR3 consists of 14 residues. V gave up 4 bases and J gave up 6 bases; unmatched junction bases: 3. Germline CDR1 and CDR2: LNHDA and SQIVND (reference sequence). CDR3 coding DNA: TGTGCCAGTAGTACAGGGACAGCTAATTCACCCCTCCACTTT. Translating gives CASSTGTANSPLHF.

The CDR3 sequence: CASIPTGLYSYGYTF. Here the CDR3 DNA reads TGTGCCAGCATCCCGACAGGGCTCTATTCCTATGGCTACACCTTC. The chain links TRBV2 to TRBJ1-2, with TRBD1 matching over 7 bases. Losses at the gene ends were 7 bases for V and 4 bases for J; bases not matched to a gene: 12. CDR3 length: 15 residues. Germline loops: CDR1 SNHLY, CDR2 FYNNEI.

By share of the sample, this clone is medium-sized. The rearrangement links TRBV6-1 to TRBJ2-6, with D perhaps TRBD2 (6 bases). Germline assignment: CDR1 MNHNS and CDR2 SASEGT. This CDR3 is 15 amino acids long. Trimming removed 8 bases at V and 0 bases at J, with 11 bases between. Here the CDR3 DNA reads TGTGCCAGCGTCCGGGACTCCTCTGGGGCCAACGTCCTGACTTTC. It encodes CASVRDSSGANVLTF.

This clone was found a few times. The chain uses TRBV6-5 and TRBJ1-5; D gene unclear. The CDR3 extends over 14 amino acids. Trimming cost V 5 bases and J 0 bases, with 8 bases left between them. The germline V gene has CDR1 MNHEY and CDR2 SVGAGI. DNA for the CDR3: TGTGCCAGCAGTCCGACTAATAGCAATCAGCCCCAGCATTTT. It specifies CASSPTNSNQPQHF.

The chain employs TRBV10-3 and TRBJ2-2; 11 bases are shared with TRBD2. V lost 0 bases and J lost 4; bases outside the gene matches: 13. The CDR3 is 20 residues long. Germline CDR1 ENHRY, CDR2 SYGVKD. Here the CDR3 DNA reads TGTGCCATCAGTGAGTCGATCGCGGTGACTAGCGGGGTCCTCACCGGGGAGCTGTTTTTT. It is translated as CAISESIAVTSGVLTGELFF.

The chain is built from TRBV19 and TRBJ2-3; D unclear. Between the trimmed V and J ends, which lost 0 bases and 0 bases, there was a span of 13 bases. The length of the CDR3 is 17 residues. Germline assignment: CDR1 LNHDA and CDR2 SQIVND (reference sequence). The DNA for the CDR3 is TGTGCCAGTAGTATAGACCTCGACTCGTCTAGCACAGATACGCAGTATTTT. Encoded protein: CASSIDLDSSSTDTQYF.

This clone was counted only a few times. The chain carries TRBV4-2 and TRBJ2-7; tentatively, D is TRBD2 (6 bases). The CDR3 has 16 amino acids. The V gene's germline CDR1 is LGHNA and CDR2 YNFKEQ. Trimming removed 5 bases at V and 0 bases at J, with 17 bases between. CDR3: CASSFVGGPDSYEQYF. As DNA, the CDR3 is TGTGCCAGCAGCTTCGTCGGGGGTCCAGACTCCTACGAGCAGTACTTC.

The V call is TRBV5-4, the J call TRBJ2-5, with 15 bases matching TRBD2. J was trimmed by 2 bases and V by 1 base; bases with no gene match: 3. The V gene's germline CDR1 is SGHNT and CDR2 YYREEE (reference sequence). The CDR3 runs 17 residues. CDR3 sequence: CASSLPGLAGGQETQYF. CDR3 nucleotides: TGTGCCAGCAGCTTGCCGGGACTAGCGGGGGGACAAGAGACCCAGTACTTC.

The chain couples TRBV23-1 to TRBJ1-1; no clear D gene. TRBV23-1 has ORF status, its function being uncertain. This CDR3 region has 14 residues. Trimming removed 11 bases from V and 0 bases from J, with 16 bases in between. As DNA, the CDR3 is TGCGCCGGCATTTACGACAAGTTGAACACTGAAGCTTTCTTT. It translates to CAGIYDKLNTEAFF.